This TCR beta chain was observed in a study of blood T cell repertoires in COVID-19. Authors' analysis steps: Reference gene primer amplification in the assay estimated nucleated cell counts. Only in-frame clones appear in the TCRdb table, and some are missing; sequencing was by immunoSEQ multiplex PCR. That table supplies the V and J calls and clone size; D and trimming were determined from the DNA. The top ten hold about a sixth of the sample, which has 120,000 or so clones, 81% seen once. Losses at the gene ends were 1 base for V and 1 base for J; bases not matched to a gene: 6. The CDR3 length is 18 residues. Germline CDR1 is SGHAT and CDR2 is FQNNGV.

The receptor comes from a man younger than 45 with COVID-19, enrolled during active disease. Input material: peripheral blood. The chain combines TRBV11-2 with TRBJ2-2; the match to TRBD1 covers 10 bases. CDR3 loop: CASSLGRGQGVNTGELFF. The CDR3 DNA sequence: TGTGCCAGCAGCTTAGGTCGAGGACAGGGGGTGAACACCGGGGAGCTGTTTTTT.